The following is a TCR beta chain sequence with its context. This sample is part of a study of CXCR3-negative and CXCR3-positive naive CD8 T cells. Germline CDR1 and CDR2: SGHTA and FQGTGA. This CDR3 spans 15 amino acids. In preparing the TRB cDNA libraries, 5' RACE with UMI labels was used. Each CDR3 protein gets one entry in TCRdb, which reprocessed the 5' RACE reads and gives no DNA. The sample spans about 46,000 distinct CDR3 sequences; the ten largest clones claim 2.5%. Sequencing used naive CXCR3- CD8+ T cells from blood. The sample's subset: CD45RO-CCR7+CD27+CD95- naive CD8+ T cells lacking CXCR3 (TNR3-). This rearrangement joins TRBV7-3 to TRBJ2-7; no DNA is available, so the TRBD2 call from TCRdb remains unchecked. The source is a human donor in good health. Some clones in this sample may be carry-over from other donors' samples. The CDR3 is CASSLGLVGSDEQYF.